One and the same sample provided the 13 T cell receptor beta chains below, sequenced in a study of T cells in Graves' hyperthyroidism and ophthalmopathy. RNA transcripts served as the template for amplifying TCR beta CDR3 regions. TCR CDR3 regions were first amplified by RT-PCR with HTBI primers. TCRdb reprocessed the multiplex PCR reads via MiXCR and lists one record per CDR3 protein. The data show hundreds of thousands of distinct CDR3 sequences, 11% to 15% seen once. What was sequenced was blood. These receptors came from a woman younger than 45 with Graves' hyperthyroidism that later progressed to Graves' ophthalmopathy.

This clonotype was counted between two and nine times. Here the CDR3 reads CASSPTGTGWGNSNQPQHF. For the CDR3, the DNA is TGTGCCAGCAGCCCCACCGGGACAGGGTGGGGGAATAGCAATCAGCCCCAGCATTTT. J is TRBJ1-5 and V is TRBV5-5, with TRBD1 matching over 9 bases. CDR1 is SGHKS and CDR2 is YYEKEE in the germline V gene (reference sequence). Trimming took 4 bases from V and 0 from J; bases not matched to a gene: 14. This CDR3 has 19 residues.

This clonotype was recorded at least ten times. V gene TRBV6-2 or TRBV6-3 combines with J gene TRBJ2-5; TRBD2 is a possible D gene (6 bases). CDR3 length: 14 amino acids. The V and J ends lost 2 bases and 5 bases respectively, with 12 bases between them. Germline V gene lookup returns CDR1 MNHEY and CDR2 SVGEGT. Here the CDR3 DNA reads TGTGCCAGCAGTTACCTCGGGACTCAGGAGACCCAGTACTTC. Protein: CASSYLGTQETQYF.

This clonotype was detected ten times or more. This CDR3 is CASSPGTPKSPLHF. The CDR3, as DNA: TGTGCCAGCAGTCCGGGGACTCCTAAATCACCCCTCCACTTT. V is TRBV28 and J is TRBJ1-6; the D gene is possibly TRBD1 (5 bases). Germline CDR1 is MDHEN and CDR2 is SYDVKM. V lost 5 bases and J lost 10, with 15 bases in between. The CDR3 is 14 amino acids. The entire variable domain, with the rest obtained from reference TRBV28 and TRBJ1-6, is as follows: DVKVTQSSRYLVKRTGEKVFLECVQDMDHENMFWYRQDPGLGLRLIYFSYDVKMKEKGDIPEGYSVSREKKERFSLILESASTNQTSMYLCASSPGTPKSPLHFGNGTRLTVT.

This clonotype was found many times. The chain recombines TRBV30 with TRBJ2-7; D perhaps matches TRBD1 (5 bases). This CDR3 contains 12 residues. Germline assignment: CDR1 GTSNPN and CDR2 SVGIG (reference sequence). Trimming removed 4 bases from V and 2 bases from J, with 9 bases in between. The CDR3, as DNA: TGTGCCTGGAACGAGGACACCTACGAGCAGTACTTC. Protein: CAWNEDTYEQYF.

This clonotype was seen more than once but under ten times. The chain joins TRBV12-3 or TRBV12-4 to TRBJ1-1; no definite D call. Trimming left V 7 bases short and J 1 base short, with 16 bases between. The CDR3 is made up of 15 amino acids. The CDR3 DNA sequence: TGTGCCAGCACTCCGACACGGCAATCGAACACTGAAGCTTTCTTT. This sequence encodes CASTPTRQSNTEAFF.

This clonotype was observed many times. The rearrangement links TRBV2 to TRBJ2-7, with 9 bases aligning to TRBD1. The germline V gene encodes CDR1 SNHLY and CDR2 FYNNEI. The CDR3 length is 15 residues. J was trimmed by 5 bases and V by 6 bases; bases with no gene match: 11. The CDR3, as DNA: TGTGCCAGCAGAGCTTCCGGGACAGGGAATGACGAGCAGTACTTC. Residues: CASRASGTGNDEQYF.

The table lists this clonotype with many counts. The J gene is TRBJ2-1, the V gene TRBV28; 11 positions match TRBD2. The CDR3 length is 17 residues. V lost 3 bases to trimming and J lost 6 bases; unmatched junction nucleotides: 10. CDR1 is MDHEN, CDR2 SYDVKM, per germline. The CDR3 sequence is CASSFGHSGRAGNEQFF. The CDR3 DNA follows: TGTGCCAGCAGTTTTGGACATAGCGGGAGGGCGGGCAATGAGCAGTTCTTC.

In this sample, this clonotype turned up many times. The CDR3 DNA follows: TGTGCCAGCAGCTTAGATCGACTAGCGGGAGGGATGGATACGCAGTATTTT. It translates to CASSLDRLAGGMDTQYF. V usage is TRBV11-2 and J usage is TRBJ2-3, with 14 bases matching TRBD2. The ends lost 0 bases at V and 6 bases at J; junction bases unmatched: 5. CDR1 is SGHAT and CDR2 is FQNNGV in the germline V gene. This CDR3 has 17 residues.

The genes are TRBV20-1 and TRBJ1-2, with D perhaps TRBD1 (5 bases). Looked up from germline, CDR1 is DFQATT and CDR2 is SNEGSKA (reference sequence). Trimming took 2 bases from V and 4 from J, leaving 11 bases between them. CDR3 size: 13 residues. CDR3: CSARKDRGYGYTF. The CDR3 bases are TGCAGTGCTAGAAAGGATAGGGGCTATGGCTACACCTTC.

This chain connects TRBV3-1 to TRBJ2-3, with unresolved D. The CDR3 is 12 residues long. Per germline, CDR1 LGHDT and CDR2 YNNKEL (reference sequence). Trimming removed 4 bases from V and 6 bases from J, with 8 bases in between. The CDR3 region has the DNA TGTGCCAGCAGCCCCGCGTCGGATACGCAGTATTTT. Amino acids: CASSPASDTQYF.

This clonotype was recorded at least ten times. The chain recombines TRBV12-3 or TRBV12-4 with TRBJ2-3; no firm D call. Trimming cost V 6 bases and J 2 bases, with 12 bases left between them. The CDR3 extends over 14 amino acids. DNA of the CDR3: TGTGCCAGCAGCGGTGGCATTTACACAGATACGCAGTATTTT. It codes for CASSGGIYTDTQYF.

Ten or more counts support this clonotype. The chain couples TRBV18 to TRBJ1-5; D gene ambiguous. Trimming took off 2 bases at V and 5 bases at J, with 7 bases between the two ends. Germline assignment: CDR1 KGHSH and CDR2 LQKENI. The CDR3 extends over 13 amino acids. CDR3 in amino acids: CASSPGIDQPQHF. The CDR3 DNA follows: TGTGCCAGCTCACCAGGGATTGATCAGCCCCAGCATTTT.

V is TRBV20-1 and J is TRBJ2-2, with D perhaps TRBD1 (6 bases). CDR1 and CDR2 (germline): DFQATT, SNEGSKA (reference sequence). V was clipped by 0 bases and J by 4 bases, with 9 bases between them. The CDR3 totals 14 residues. The CDR3 reads CSARERGFTGELFF. The CDR3 region has the DNA TGCAGTGCTAGAGAAAGGGGGTTCACCGGGGAGCTGTTTTTT.